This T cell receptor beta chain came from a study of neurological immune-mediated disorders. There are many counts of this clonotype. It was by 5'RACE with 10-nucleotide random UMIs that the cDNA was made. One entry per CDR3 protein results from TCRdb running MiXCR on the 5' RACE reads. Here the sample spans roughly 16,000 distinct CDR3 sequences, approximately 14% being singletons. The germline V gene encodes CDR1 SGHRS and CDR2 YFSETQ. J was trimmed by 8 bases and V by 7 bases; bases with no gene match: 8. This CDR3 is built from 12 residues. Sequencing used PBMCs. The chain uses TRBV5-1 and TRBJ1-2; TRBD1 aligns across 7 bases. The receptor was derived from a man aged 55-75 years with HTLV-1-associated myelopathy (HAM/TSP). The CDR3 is CASGSKQGGYTF. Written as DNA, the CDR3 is TGCGCCAGCGGATCAAAACAGGGGGGCTACACCTTC.